The clone carrying this T cell receptor (beta chain) has ten or more counts. This specimen belongs to a study of early T cells in non-severe SARS-CoV-2 infection. TCRdb reprocessed the 5' RACE reads via MiXCR and lists one record per CDR3 protein. The data hold tens of thousands of distinct CDR3 sequences, with approximately 12% observed a single time. Trimming removed 2 bases from V and 4 bases from J; junction bases left unmatched: 5. The CDR3 length is 15 residues. The germline V gene has CDR1 SGHDT and CDR2 YYEEEE. V gene TRBV5-6 combines with J gene TRBJ2-7; TRBD2 matches 11 bases. The specimen was whole blood. The TCR originated in an adult who was a healthcare worker with PCR-confirmed SARS-CoV-2 infection or an uninfected control (not recorded which). The CDR3 bases are TGTGCCAGCAGCTTACCGACTAGCGGGAAATACGAGCAGTACTTC. It specifies CASSLPTSGKYEQYF.